This T cell receptor (beta chain) comes out of a study of cytomegalovirus exposure and HLA in healthy donors. Findings and caveats of the study: High specificity and sensitivity for cytomegalovirus status were reported for the classifier.

Note on this clone: No antigen is known for it. The junction departs from germline at one end; a sequencing error may be responsible.

TCRdb's table, derived via immunoSEQ multiplex PCR, lists solely in-frame clones and lacks some. Altogether 55,000 to 80,000 clones are present, about 94% being singletons, with the ten largest covering around 1.5%. Germline values: CDR1 SSHAT, CDR2 FNYEAQ (reference sequence). This CDR3 has 15 amino acids. This receptor was obtained from a man younger than 35 in good health and CMV-seropositive. The gene calls are TRBV7-7 and TRBJ2-4; 7 positions match TRBD1. What was sequenced was PBMCs. CDR3 DNA sequence: TGTGCTAGCAGCTTAAGGGGGCAAGCCAAAAACATTCAGTACTTC. Encoded protein: CASSLRGQAKNIQYF.